Below, 5 T cell receptor beta chains from the same sample are listed, as sequenced in a study of cytomegalovirus exposure and HLA in healthy donors. Primers included in the PCR were 60 Vbeta and 13 Jbeta primers. Using immunoSEQ multiplex PCR, the repertoire was profiled, and TCRdb retains in-frame clones only, with some absent. The data contain fewer than 120,000 clones, around four fifths of them singletons. Sample: PBMCs. All receptors come from a young man in good health and CMV-seropositive.

V gene TRBV27 combines with J gene TRBJ2-2, with D unclear. The CDR3 has 13 residues. V was clipped by 4 bases and J by 7 bases, with 10 bases between them. CDR1 MNHEY and CDR2 SMNVEV come from the germline V gene (reference sequence). The CDR3: CASSSPLSGELFF. For the CDR3, the DNA is TGTGCCAGCAGTTCCCCCCTGAGCGGGGAGCTGTTTTTT.

The V gene is TRBV9, the J gene TRBJ1-5, with TRBD1 matching over 7 bases. The CDR3 has 14 amino acids. Germline CDR1 is SGDLS and CDR2 is YYNGEE. With 3 bases clipped from V and 7 bases from J, the junction kept 7 bases outside the gene matches. The CDR3 region has the DNA TGTGCCAGCAGCGCAACAGGGGAAGGACAGCCCCAGCATTTT. Residues: CASSATGEGQPQHF.

The chain combines TRBV2 with TRBJ2-5; 10 bases map to TRBD1. The CDR3 loop spans 14 amino acids. Germline assignment: CDR1 SNHLY and CDR2 FYNNEI. The ends lost 6 bases at V and 4 bases at J; junction bases unmatched: 5. CDR3 bases: TGTGCCAGCAGACCAGGGACAGGGGTAGAGACCCAGTACTTC. Translation: CASRPGTGVETQYF.

The chain joins TRBV5-8 to TRBJ1-6; 7 bases match TRBD1. The germline V gene encodes CDR1 SGHTS and CDR2 YDEGEE. The CDR3 totals 16 residues. Trimming took 5 bases from V and 0 from J; bases not matched to a gene: 5. CDR3 region: CASSLTGYSYNSPLHF. Written as DNA, the CDR3 is TGTGCCAGCAGTTTGACAGGGTACTCCTATAATTCACCCCTCCACTTT.

The chain carries TRBV5-5 and TRBJ2-7; 8 positions agree with TRBD1. V shed 4 bases, J shed 0 bases, and the junction held 9 bases outside the gene matches. CDR1 and CDR2 from the germline V gene are SGHKS and YYEKEE (reference sequence). This CDR3 comprises 16 residues. The CDR3 DNA follows: TGTGCCAGCAGCGAACCGGGACAGGAACGCTCCTACGAGCAGTACTTC. Translated: CASSEPGQERSYEQYF.